A single sample is the source of the 8 T cell receptor beta chains below, sequenced in a study of neurological immune-mediated disorders. Time point described: longitudinal time-point 2. TCRdb redid the calling of the 5' RACE reads with MiXCR, one entry per CDR3 protein. Here the sample spans 65,000 to 95,000 distinct CDR3 sequences, 5% to 6% being singletons. Sequencing was done on a sample of PBMCs. The receptors derive from a woman between 55 and 75 years old with multiple sclerosis.

This clonotype was recorded many times. V and J are TRBV2 and TRBJ2-1; no firm D call. V dropped 7 bases and J dropped 0 bases, with 13 bases sitting between them. The CDR3 extends over 15 amino acids. The germline V gene encodes CDR1 SNHLY and CDR2 FYNNEI. In DNA, the CDR3 is TGTGCCAGCAACCGACGCCCTCTCTCCTACAATGAGCAGTTCTTC. It yields the protein CASNRRPLSYNEQFF.

This clonotype was seen at least ten times. V and J are TRBV5-6 and TRBJ2-7; TRBD2 agrees at 7 bases. V shed 4 bases and J 7 bases; nucleotides not matched to a gene: 5. Germline V gene lookup returns CDR1 SGHDT and CDR2 YYEEEE. The CDR3 length is 12 residues. The CDR3 region has the DNA TGTGCCAGCAGCCCGGACGGGAGGGAGCAGTACTTC. Amino acid sequence: CASSPDGREQYF.

This chain connects TRBV3-1 to TRBJ1-5, with D perhaps TRBD1 (5 bases). The CDR3 covers 14 residues. The germline V gene has CDR1 LGHDT and CDR2 YNNKEL (reference sequence). The ends were cut back, 0 bases at V and 7 bases at J, with 10 bases in the middle. Here the CDR3 DNA reads TGTGCCAGCAGCCAAGACAGGGCTTACCAGCCCCAGCATTTT. Its translation: CASSQDRAYQPQHF.

This clonotype was observed many times. The V gene is TRBV29-1, the J gene TRBJ2-5; the D is unclear. This CDR3 is built from 12 residues. Germline V gene lookup returns CDR1 SQVTM and CDR2 ANQGSEA. V lost 2 bases to trimming and J lost 2 bases, with 6 bases between them. As DNA, the CDR3 is TGCAGCGTTGAACCGGTTCAAGAGACCCAGTACTTC. Translated, it gives CSVEPVQETQYF.

This clonotype was counted ten times or more. This chain uses TRBV7-6 with TRBJ1-1; weak D call: TRBD1 (6 bases). The germline CDR1 and CDR2 sequences are SGHVS and FNYEAQ. The V end lost 4 bases, the J end lost 8 bases, and 11 bases lay between the germline ends. The CDR3 length is 12 residues. CDR3 protein: CASSSGQKEAFF. CDR3 DNA sequence: TGTGCCAGCAGCTCCGGACAGAAAGAAGCTTTCTTT.

This clonotype was seen at least ten times. V and J are TRBV20-1 and TRBJ2-6, with D perhaps assigned TRBD1 or TRBD2 (5 bases each). V was trimmed by 3 bases and J by 0 bases, leaving 18 bases between them. CDR1 is DFQATT, CDR2 SNEGSKA, per germline (reference sequence). The CDR3 contains 18 residues. CDR3 DNA sequence: TGCAGTGCTAGGAATGTAGGGGACCGTATCTCTGGGGCCAACGTCCTGACTTTC. It codes for CSARNVGDRISGANVLTF.

The sample holds many counts of this clonotype. This chain connects TRBV5-6 to TRBJ2-3; perhaps TRBD1 as D (5 bases). With 5 bases removed from V and 1 base from J, the gap between germline ends came to 8 bases. The CDR3 covers 13 residues. CDR1 and CDR2 (germline): SGHDT, YYEEEE. This chain's CDR3 is CASSETGTDTQYF. For the CDR3, the DNA is TGTGCCAGCAGTGAGACAGGCACAGATACGCAGTATTTT.

This clonotype was seen many times. The chain carries TRBV12-3 or TRBV12-4 and TRBJ1-1, with unresolved D. Trimming left V 4 bases short and J 0 bases short, with 9 bases between. The CDR3 is 14 amino acids. As DNA, the CDR3 is TGTGCCAGCAGTTGGGATCGGGTGAACACTGAAGCTTTCTTT. It is translated as CASSWDRVNTEAFF.